The rows below give T cell receptor beta chains drawn from one sample of a study of CD8+ T cells in alopecia areata. Sequencing was performed with immunoSEQ multiplex PCR; in TCRdb, only in-frame clones are kept and a portion is missing. The table has under 200,000 clones, less than 80% seen once. Sequenced here: CD4+ T cells sorted from blood, sampled at week 24, from a patient treated with tofacitinib. These receptor sequences come from a human donor with alopecia areata. CDR3s include the opening cysteine and the closing phenylalanine or tryptophan. Fields, in order: V gene, D gene, clone size, J gene, CDR3 protein, CDR3 DNA. D genes are given only for firm matches. Size tells how often a clone was seen (once, few, many) or the class of an expanded clone, and some rows leave it out.

v_gene: TRBV29-1
d_gene: NA
abundance: NA
j_gene: TRBJ2-4
CDR3aa: CSVEDRGGTRDIQYF
CDR3nt: TGCAGCGTTGAAGACAGGGGAGGAACAAGGGACATTCAGTACTTC

v_gene: TRBV6-5
d_gene: NA
abundance: once
j_gene: TRBJ2-2
CDR3aa: CASRAGRANTGELFF
CDR3nt: TGTGCCAGCAGGGCGGGACGGGCGAACACCGGGGAGCTGTTTTTT

v_gene: TRBV27
d_gene: NA
abundance: few
j_gene: TRBJ2-1
CDR3aa: CASRGPWPRDEQFF
CDR3nt: TGTGCCAGCAGGGGACCCTGGCCTCGGGATGAGCAGTTCTTC

v_gene: TRBV29-1
d_gene: NA
abundance: NA
j_gene: TRBJ2-3
CDR3aa: CSVESGSTDTQYF
CDR3nt: TGCAGCGTTGAATCAGGGAGCACAGATACGCAGTATTTT

v_gene: TRBV7-2
d_gene: NA
abundance: NA
j_gene: TRBJ1-5
CDR3aa: CASSPPYSNQPQHF
CDR3nt: TGTGCCAGCAGCCCCCCCTATAGCAATCAGCCCCAGCATTTT

v_gene: TRBV6-5
d_gene: NA
abundance: NA
j_gene: TRBJ1-2
CDR3aa: CASSNGGSGYTF
CDR3nt: TGTGCCAGCAGCAATGGGGGCAGCGGCTACACCTTC

v_gene: TRBV27
d_gene: NA
abundance: NA
j_gene: TRBJ1-6
CDR3aa: CASSLFYYNSPLHF
CDR3nt: TGTGCCAGCAGTTTGTTTTACTATAATTCACCCCTCCACTTT

v_gene: TRBV29-1
d_gene: NA
abundance: NA
j_gene: TRBJ2-3
CDR3aa: CSVVQGGTDTQYF
CDR3nt: TGCAGCGTTGTACAGGGAGGGACAGATACGCAGTATTTT

v_gene: TRBV29-1
d_gene: TRBD2
abundance: few
j_gene: TRBJ2-5
CDR3aa: CSVEGAGGQETQYF
CDR3nt: TGCAGCGTTGAAGGAGCGGGGGGGCAAGAGACCCAGTACTTC

v_gene: TRBV5-4
d_gene: NA
abundance: NA
j_gene: TRBJ2-7
CDR3aa: CASSSKSRLGMEQYF
CDR3nt: TGTGCCAGCAGCTCCAAAAGTAGACTAGGAATGGAGCAGTACTTC

v_gene: TRBV9
d_gene: TRBD1
abundance: NA
j_gene: TRBJ1-2
CDR3aa: CASSRRDRGPYGYTF
CDR3nt: TGTGCCAGCAGCAGACGGGACAGGGGGCCTTATGGCTACACCTTC

v_gene: TRBV29-1
d_gene: NA
abundance: NA
j_gene: TRBJ1-2
CDR3aa: CSAGGRLRGLDGYTF
CDR3nt: TGCAGCGCTGGGGGACGGCTCCGAGGTTTGGATGGCTACACCTTC

v_gene: TRBV2
d_gene: TRBD1
abundance: few
j_gene: TRBJ2-7
CDR3aa: CASSERMTGGYEQYF
CDR3nt: TGTGCCAGCAGTGAAAGAATGACAGGGGGCTACGAGCAGTACTTC

v_gene: TRBV30
d_gene: NA
abundance: NA
j_gene: TRBJ1-2
CDR3aa: CAWSVLGTGGYTF
CDR3nt: TGTGCCTGGAGTGTATTGGGGACCGGTGGCTACACCTTC

v_gene: TRBV29-1
d_gene: NA
abundance: NA
j_gene: TRBJ2-7
CDR3aa: CSNTGINPYEQYF
CDR3nt: TGCAGCAACACAGGGATTAACCCCTACGAGCAGTACTTC

v_gene: TRBV30
d_gene: TRBD1
abundance: few
j_gene: TRBJ1-6
CDR3aa: CAWSPPGQQGSPLHF
CDR3nt: TGTGCCTGGAGTCCCCCGGGACAGCAAGGTTCACCCCTCCACTTT

v_gene: TRBV30
d_gene: TRBD2
abundance: NA
j_gene: TRBJ2-5
CDR3aa: CAWSKTSGGEETQYF
CDR3nt: TGTGCCTGGAGTAAGACTAGCGGGGGGGAAGAGACCCAGTACTTC

v_gene: TRBV6-5
d_gene: NA
abundance: NA
j_gene: TRBJ2-4
CDR3aa: CASSTTVAKNIQYF
CDR3nt: TGTGCCAGCAGCACGACAGTAGCCAAAAACATTCAGTACTTC

v_gene: TRBV29-1
d_gene: TRBD1
abundance: NA
j_gene: TRBJ1-2
CDR3aa: CSVTLGQGLYGYTF
CDR3nt: TGCAGCGTCACCTTAGGACAGGGCCTCTATGGCTACACCTTC

v_gene: TRBV29-1
d_gene: TRBD1
abundance: few
j_gene: TRBJ2-3
CDR3aa: CSVLRGQGTTDTQYF
CDR3nt: TGCAGCGTTTTGAGGGGACAGGGAACCACAGATACGCAGTATTTT

v_gene: TRBV5-1
d_gene: NA
abundance: NA
j_gene: TRBJ2-6
CDR3aa: CASSLMSSGANVLTF
CDR3nt: TGCGCCAGCAGCTTGATGAGCTCTGGGGCCAACGTCCTGACTTTC

v_gene: TRBV19
d_gene: TRBD1
abundance: NA
j_gene: TRBJ2-7
CDR3aa: CASSSRQGRDEQYF
CDR3nt: TGTGCCAGTAGTAGCCGACAGGGAAGAGACGAGCAGTACTTC

v_gene: TRBV9
d_gene: NA
abundance: few
j_gene: TRBJ2-7
CDR3aa: CASSVSTGAPYYEQYF
CDR3nt: TGTGCCAGCAGCGTTTCCACGGGGGCCCCCTACTACGAGCAGTACTTC

v_gene: TRBV4-2
d_gene: NA
abundance: many
j_gene: TRBJ1-2
CDR3aa: CASSQEGGYTF
CDR3nt: TGTGCCAGCAGCCAAGAGGGCGGCTACACCTTC

v_gene: TRBV29-1
d_gene: NA
abundance: NA
j_gene: TRBJ2-1
CDR3aa: CSVERRVGEQFF
CDR3nt: TGCAGCGTTGAGCGTAGGGTGGGTGAGCAGTTCTTC

v_gene: TRBV2
d_gene: TRBD2
abundance: NA
j_gene: TRBJ2-1
CDR3aa: CASMGERGGGEQFF
CDR3nt: TGTGCCAGCATGGGTGAGCGGGGGGGCGGTGAGCAGTTCTTC

v_gene: TRBV7-6
d_gene: TRBD2
abundance: NA
j_gene: TRBJ2-5
CDR3aa: CASSLGGGYGETQYF
CDR3nt: TGTGCCAGCAGCTTAGGCGGGGGTTATGGGGAGACCCAGTACTTC